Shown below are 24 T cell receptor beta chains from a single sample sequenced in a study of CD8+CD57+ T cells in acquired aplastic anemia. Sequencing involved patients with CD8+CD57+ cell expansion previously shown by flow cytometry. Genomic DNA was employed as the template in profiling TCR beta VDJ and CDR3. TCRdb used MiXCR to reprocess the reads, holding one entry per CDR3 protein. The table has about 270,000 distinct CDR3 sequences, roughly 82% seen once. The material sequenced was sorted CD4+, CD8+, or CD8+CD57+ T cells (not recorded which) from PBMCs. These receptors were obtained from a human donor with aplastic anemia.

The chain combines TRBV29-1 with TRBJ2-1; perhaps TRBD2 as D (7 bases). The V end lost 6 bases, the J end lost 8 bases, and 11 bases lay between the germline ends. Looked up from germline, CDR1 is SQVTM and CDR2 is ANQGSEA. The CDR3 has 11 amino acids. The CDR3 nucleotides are TGCAGCGTGTGGGGGGGCCATGAGCAGTTCTTC. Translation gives CSVWGGHEQFF.

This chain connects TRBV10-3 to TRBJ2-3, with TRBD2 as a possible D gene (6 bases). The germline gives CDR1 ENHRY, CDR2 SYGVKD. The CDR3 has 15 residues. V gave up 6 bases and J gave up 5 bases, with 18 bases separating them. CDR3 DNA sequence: TGTGCCATCAGACCTATGGGGGGATTGGGAGATACGCAGTATTTT. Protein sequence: CAIRPMGGLGDTQYF.

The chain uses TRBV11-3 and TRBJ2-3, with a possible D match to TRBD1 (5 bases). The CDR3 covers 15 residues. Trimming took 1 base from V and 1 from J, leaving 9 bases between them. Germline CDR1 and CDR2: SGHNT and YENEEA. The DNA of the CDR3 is TGTGCCAGCAGCTTAGGGCTGACAGGCACAGATACGCAGTATTTT. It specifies CASSLGLTGTDTQYF.

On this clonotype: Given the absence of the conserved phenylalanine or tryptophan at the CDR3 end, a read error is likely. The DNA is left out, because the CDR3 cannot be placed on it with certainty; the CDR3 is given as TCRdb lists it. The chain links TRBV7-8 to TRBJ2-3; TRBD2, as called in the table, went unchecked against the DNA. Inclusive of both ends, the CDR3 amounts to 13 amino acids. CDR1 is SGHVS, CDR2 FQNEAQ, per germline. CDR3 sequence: CASSQARLAAKHC.

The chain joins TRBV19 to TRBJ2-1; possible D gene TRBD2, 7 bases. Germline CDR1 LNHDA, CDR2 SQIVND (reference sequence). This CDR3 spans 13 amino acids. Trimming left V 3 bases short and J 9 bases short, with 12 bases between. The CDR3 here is CASSMGGDIEQFF. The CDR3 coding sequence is TGTGCCAGTAGTATGGGGGGGGACATTGAGCAGTTCTTC. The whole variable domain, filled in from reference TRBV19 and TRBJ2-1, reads DGGITQSPKYLFRKEGQNVTLSCEQNLNHDAMYWYRQDPGQGLRLIYYSQIVNDFQKGDIAEGYSVSREKKESFPLTVTSAQKNPTAFYLCASSMGGDIEQFFGPGTRLTVL.

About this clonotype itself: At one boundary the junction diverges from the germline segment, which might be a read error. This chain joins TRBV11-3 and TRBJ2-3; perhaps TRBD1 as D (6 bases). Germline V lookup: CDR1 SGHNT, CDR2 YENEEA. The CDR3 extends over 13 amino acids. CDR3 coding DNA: TGTGCCAGCAGCGAAGAGCTGACAGGTACGCGGTATTTT. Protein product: CASSEELTGTRYF. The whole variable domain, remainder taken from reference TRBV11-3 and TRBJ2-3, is EAGVVQSPRYKIIEKKQPVAFWCNPISGHNTLYWYLQNLGQGPELLIRYENEEAVDDSQLPKDRFSAERLKGVDSTLKIQPAELGDSAVYLCASSEELTGTRYFGPGTRLTVL.

CDR3 coding DNA: TGCAGTGCTAGAGCCAGCGACAGGGACAATGAGCAGTTCTTC. Translated, it gives CSARASDRDNEQFF. The J gene is TRBJ2-1, the V gene TRBV20-1; 7 bases fit TRBD1. The germline V gene has CDR1 DFQATT and CDR2 SNEGSKA (reference sequence). V was clipped by 1 base and J by 5 bases; unmatched bases: 5. The CDR3 is 14 residues long.

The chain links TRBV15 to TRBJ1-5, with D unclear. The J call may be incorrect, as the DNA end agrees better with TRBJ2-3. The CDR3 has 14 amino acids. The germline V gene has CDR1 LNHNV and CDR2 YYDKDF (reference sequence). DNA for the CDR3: TGTGCCACCAGCAGAGCGAATAAGCATGAGCCCCAGTATTTT. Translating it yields CATSRANKHEPQYF.

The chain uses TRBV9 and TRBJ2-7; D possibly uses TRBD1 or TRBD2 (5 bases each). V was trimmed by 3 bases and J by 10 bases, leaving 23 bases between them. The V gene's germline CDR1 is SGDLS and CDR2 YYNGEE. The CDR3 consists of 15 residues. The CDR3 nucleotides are TGTGCCAGCAGCGACCACGGGGCTGGGGCCAACGTCCAGTACGTC. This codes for CASSDHGAGANVQYV.

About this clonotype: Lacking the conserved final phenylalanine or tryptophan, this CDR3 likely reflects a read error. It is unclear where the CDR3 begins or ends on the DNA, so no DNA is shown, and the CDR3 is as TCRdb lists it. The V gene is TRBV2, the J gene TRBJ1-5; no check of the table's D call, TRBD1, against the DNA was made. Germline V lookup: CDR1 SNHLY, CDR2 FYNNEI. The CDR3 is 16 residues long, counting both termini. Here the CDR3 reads CASGDGRTDTQYFHPV.

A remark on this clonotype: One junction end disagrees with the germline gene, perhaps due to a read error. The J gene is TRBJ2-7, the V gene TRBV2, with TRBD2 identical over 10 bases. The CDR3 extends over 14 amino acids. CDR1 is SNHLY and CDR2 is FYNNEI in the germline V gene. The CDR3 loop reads CASSVSGGINEHYF. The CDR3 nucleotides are TGTGCCAGCAGCGTTAGCGGGGGGATCAACGAGCATTATTTC.

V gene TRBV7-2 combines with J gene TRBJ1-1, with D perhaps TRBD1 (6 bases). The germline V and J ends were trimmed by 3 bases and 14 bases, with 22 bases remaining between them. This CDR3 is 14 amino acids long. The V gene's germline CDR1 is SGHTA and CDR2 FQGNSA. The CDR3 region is CASSLTGRADYGFF. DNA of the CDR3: TGTGCCAGCAGCTTGACAGGTAGGGCCGACTATGGCTTCTTT.

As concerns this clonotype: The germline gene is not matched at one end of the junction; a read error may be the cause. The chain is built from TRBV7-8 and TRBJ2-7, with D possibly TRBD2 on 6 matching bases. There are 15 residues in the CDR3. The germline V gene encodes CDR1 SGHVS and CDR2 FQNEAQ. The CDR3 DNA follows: TGTGCCAGCAGCTTGGCGGGGAGTCGCGGTTACGAGCATTACTTC. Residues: CASSLAGSRGYEHYF.

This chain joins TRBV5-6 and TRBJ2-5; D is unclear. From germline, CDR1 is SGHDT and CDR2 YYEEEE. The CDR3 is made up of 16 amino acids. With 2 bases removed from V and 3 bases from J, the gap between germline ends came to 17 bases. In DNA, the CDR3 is TGTGCCAGCAGCTTCGAAATCGGTTTGATGGAAGAGACCCAGTACTTC. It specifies CASSFEIGLMEETQYF.

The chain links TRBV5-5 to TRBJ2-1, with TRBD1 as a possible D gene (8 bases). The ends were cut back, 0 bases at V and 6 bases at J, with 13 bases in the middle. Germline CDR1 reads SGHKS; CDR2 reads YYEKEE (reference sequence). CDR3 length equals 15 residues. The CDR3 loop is CASSLDRGGGNEQFF. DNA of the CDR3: TGTGCCAGCAGCTTGGACAGGGGGGGGGGCAATGAGCAGTTCTTC.

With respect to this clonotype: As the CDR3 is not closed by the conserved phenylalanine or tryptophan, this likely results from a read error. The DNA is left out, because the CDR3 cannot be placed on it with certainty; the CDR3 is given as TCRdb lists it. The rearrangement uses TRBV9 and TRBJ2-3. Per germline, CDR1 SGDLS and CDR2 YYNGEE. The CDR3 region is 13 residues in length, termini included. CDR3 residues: CASSTTVSSYNDL.

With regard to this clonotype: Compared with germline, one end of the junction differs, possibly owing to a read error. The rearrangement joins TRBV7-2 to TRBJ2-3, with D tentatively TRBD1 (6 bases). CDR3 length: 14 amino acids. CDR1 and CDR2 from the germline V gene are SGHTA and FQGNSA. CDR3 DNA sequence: TGTGCCAGCAGCTTACAGGGGACCGGGGATCTGTTTTTTTTT. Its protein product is CASSLQGTGDLFFF.

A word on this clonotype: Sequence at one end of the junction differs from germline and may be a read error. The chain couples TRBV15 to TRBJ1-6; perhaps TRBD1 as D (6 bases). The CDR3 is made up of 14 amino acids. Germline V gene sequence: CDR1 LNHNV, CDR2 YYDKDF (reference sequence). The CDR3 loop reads CASSGRWGASPLHF. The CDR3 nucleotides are TGTGCCAGCAGCGGAAGGTGGGGGGCTTCACCCCTCCACTTT.

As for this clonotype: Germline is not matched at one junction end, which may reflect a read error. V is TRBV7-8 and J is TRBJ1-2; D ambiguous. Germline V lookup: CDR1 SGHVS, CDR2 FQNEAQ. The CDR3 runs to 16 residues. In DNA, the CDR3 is TGTGCCAGCAGCTTGGCGAGAGGCGGGCTTGCATATGGTTACACCTTC. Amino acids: CASSLARGGLAYGYTF.

CDR3 in amino acids: CASSGAGGTNEQFF. The CDR3 region has the DNA TGTGCCAGCAGCGGCGCGGGAGGGACCAATGAACAGTTCTTT. The chain recombines TRBV7-2 with TRBJ1-1, with D perhaps TRBD1 (5 bases). V dropped 5 bases and J dropped 14 bases, with 24 bases sitting between them. Per the germline V gene, CDR1 is SGHTA and CDR2 is FQGNSA. The CDR3 runs 14 residues.

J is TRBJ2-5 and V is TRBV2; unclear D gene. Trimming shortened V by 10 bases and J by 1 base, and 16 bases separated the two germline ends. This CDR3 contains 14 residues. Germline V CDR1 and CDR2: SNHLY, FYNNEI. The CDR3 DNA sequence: TGTGCCACCAGCGACGGCGGCAGCCAAGAGACCCAGTACTTC. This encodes CATSDGGSQETQYF.

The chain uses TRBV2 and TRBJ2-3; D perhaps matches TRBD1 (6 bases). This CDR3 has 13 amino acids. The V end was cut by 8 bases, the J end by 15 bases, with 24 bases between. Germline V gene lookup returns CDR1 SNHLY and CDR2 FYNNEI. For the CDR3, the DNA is TGTGCCAGCGGGTACGGGGACACAGATACTTTTTATTTT. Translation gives CASGYGDTDTFYF.

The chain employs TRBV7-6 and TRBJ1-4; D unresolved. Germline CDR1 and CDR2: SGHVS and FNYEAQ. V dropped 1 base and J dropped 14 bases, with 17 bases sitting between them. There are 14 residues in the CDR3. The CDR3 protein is CASSLVSANETLFF. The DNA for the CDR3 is TGTGCCAGCAGCTTAGTGTCAGCTAATGAAACGCTGTTTTTT.

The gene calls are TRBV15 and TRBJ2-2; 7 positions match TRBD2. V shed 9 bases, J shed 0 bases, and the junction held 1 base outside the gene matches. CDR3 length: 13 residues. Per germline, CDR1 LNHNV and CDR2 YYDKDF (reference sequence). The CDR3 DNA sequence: TGTGCCACTGGGGGGGCGAACACCGGGGAGCTGTTTTTT. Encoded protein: CATGGANTGELFF.